The present entry profiles one T cell receptor beta chain with its context. This clone was seen only a few times. It lacks a known antigen. One base away there is no much larger clone; base qualities are not given. The sample originates from a study of T cell therapy after organ transplantation (dated by TCRdb to about 2019). Regarding the research as a whole: Therapy products were autologous CMV-specific T cells expanded in vitro for 2 to 3 weeks with a peptide pool of 30 HLA class I and II CMV epitopes. Blood samples for the long-term post-therapy time point were collected 20 to 29 weeks after therapy was completed. Long-term post-therapy samples were available for only 8 of the 10 patients. A median of 1.92 x 10^8 CMV-specific T cells was administered to patients across 2 to 6 intravenous infusions. An open-label phase I trial of autologous CMV-specific adoptive T cell therapy in solid-organ transplant recipients was the basis for the study, which was a follow-up TRBV repertoire analysis. Of the roughly ten patients, eight were classified as clinical responders and two as nonresponders. Up to 6 T cell doses were administered to patients every 2 weeks, and patients were monitored for 29 weeks after therapy was completed.

After removal of 0 bases from V and 0 bases from J, the junction retains 5 bases not matched to a gene. The germline V gene yields LGHNA for CDR1 and YSLEER for CDR2. Inclusive of the bounding cysteine and phenylalanine, the CDR3 is 19 residues long. The sequence is cut down to CDR3 DNA, 57 bases in frame from base 1. The time point label on this specimen signifies: 20-29 weeks after completion of therapy. The patients had received solid-organ transplants and had cytomegalovirus that was drug-resistant/recurrent. About nine trial participants were chosen for repertoire analysis on the basis of the availability of post-therapy peripheral blood mononuclear cells. Viable CD3+CD8+CD4- lymphocytes were sorted from PBMCs on a BD FACSAria III. Genomic DNA was extracted from sorted cells with the Qiagen DNeasy Kit. Using the immunoSEQ two-step, bias-controlled multiplex PCR assay, TRB CDR3 regions were amplified from genomic DNA. Sequencing of CDR3 libraries was carried out on an Illumina NextSeq 500. The paper's processing steps were these. The immunoSEQ Analyzer platform was used for initial alignment and bioinformatics, including bias normalization against synthetic CDR3 analogs. V, D and J gene annotation followed the IMGT database definitions. Further TRBV analyses used VDJtools version 1.1.10 and the R package tcR version 2.2.1.11 with default settings. GLIPH analysis was done using default settings in version 1.0. Significant clonotype frequency changes were tested by 2-sided binomial test with Benjamini-Hochberg correction (alpha = 0.01) in CDR3 sequences with at least 5 reads. TCRdb stores this immuneACCESS table with in-frame sequences only. Part of the clones is absent; in the studies checked, under half of the shortfall reflects unresolved V genes, and no reason is known for the rest. The V and J calls and clone size come from that table; D and trimming were worked out from the DNA. Across this sample there are about 20,000 clones, with about 83% seen only once. The ten largest clones take up approximately 33% of the sample.

The paper as a whole reports these results and caveats: Reconstitution after therapy appeared to involve both transferred clonotypes and endogenous clonotypes that were not detected in the therapy products. The small number of expansions detected in nonresponders may be due to reduced sample coverage caused by poor CD8+ T cell yield. The small cohort prevented assessing confounders such as concurrent antirejection and antiviral medications. Before therapy, nonresponders had marked clonal expansions, and their repertoires changed minimally after therapy. The fold change in CD8 clonality after therapy was inversely correlated with pretherapy clonality, which suggests that less biased repertoires were more open to remodeling.

The sequence is built from TRBV4-3 and TRBJ2-3; a stretch of 14 junction bases matches TRBD2. This receptor was obtained from a human patient who had received a solid organ transplant and had CMV disease. Following transplantation, part of the T cell population may be supplied by the graft donor rather than the patient. The input for sequencing was CD8+ T cells from blood, taken after autologous CMV-specific T cell therapy. The DNA is as follows: TGCGCCAGCAGCCAAGAGGGACTAGCGGGAGCGGGTAGCACAGATACGCAGTATTTT. Its amino acids are CASSQEGLAGAGSTDTQYF.